The 5 T cell receptor beta chains in this list originate from one sample, sequenced in a study of blood T cells in healthy people across ages. A second PCR, run for roughly 7 to 12 cycles, used a sample-barcoded 5' primer plus a J-beta primer mix. Each CDR3 protein gets one entry after TCRdb re-called the 5' RACE reads with MiXCR. The repertoire holds approximately 1.5 million distinct CDR3 sequences, almost 35% seen once, with roughly 12% in the top ten. Sequencing was performed on blood. Receptors were obtained from a woman aged 30 to 39 in good health.

The table lists this clonotype with a few counts. The chain uses TRBV30 and TRBJ2-5, with TRBD1 matching over 9 bases. The CDR3 length is 15 residues. From germline, CDR1 is GTSNPN and CDR2 SVGIG (reference sequence). With 0 bases clipped from V and 5 bases from J, the junction kept 7 bases outside the gene matches. CDR3 protein: CAWSVGQGVGETQYF. CDR3 nucleotide sequence: TGTGCCTGGAGTGTGGGACAGGGAGTTGGGGAGACCCAGTACTTC.

The genes are TRBV7-9 and TRBJ1-2, with 7 bases matching TRBD1. Germline CDR1 is SEHNR and CDR2 is FQNEAQ (reference sequence). V shed 1 base, J shed 4 bases, and the junction held 6 bases outside the gene matches. This CDR3 region has 15 residues. CDR3 sequence: CASSLGTGWTYGYTF. As DNA, the CDR3 is TGTGCCAGCAGCTTAGGGACAGGTTGGACCTATGGCTACACCTTC.

This clonotype was found many times. The CDR3 here is CASSGGTQYF. CDR3 nucleotide sequence: TGTGCCAGCAGTGGGGGGACCCAGTACTTC. This chain connects TRBV27 to TRBJ2-5, with D perhaps being TRBD1 or TRBD2 (5 bases each). Trimming left V 5 bases short and J 7 bases short, with 5 bases between. CDR1 MNHEY and CDR2 SMNVEV come from the germline V gene (reference sequence). The CDR3 extends over 10 amino acids.

This clonotype was counted between two and nine times. The chain is built from TRBV3-1 and TRBJ2-1; 9 bases agree with TRBD2. This CDR3 comprises 16 residues. Germline CDR1 and CDR2: LGHDT and YNNKEL (reference sequence). Unmatched junction bases numbered 5, after V lost 2 bases and J lost 3 bases. CDR3 residues: CASSQLAGNNYNEQFF. The CDR3 bases are TGTGCCAGCAGCCAACTAGCGGGGAACAACTACAATGAGCAGTTCTTC.

The chain recombines TRBV6-2 or TRBV6-3 with TRBJ2-7; D possibly corresponds to TRBD2 (6 bases). The V end was cut by 7 bases, the J end by 2 bases, with 9 bases between. Per germline, CDR1 MNHEY and CDR2 SVGEGT. The CDR3 is 12 residues long. The CDR3 DNA is TGTGCCAGCAAGGGACTTCCCTACGAGCAGTACTTC. Its translation is CASKGLPYEQYF.